This T cell receptor beta chain was sequenced in a study of blood T cell repertoires in COVID-19. Study overall: In each case, the material was cDNA or gDNA derived from T cells, B-cell-depleted T cells, or PBMCs.

This clone was counted a single time. Some clones are missing from TCRdb's copy, which holds only in-frame ones; the method was immunoSEQ multiplex PCR. This sample has about 160,000 clones, with 70% to 85% found just once. This CDR3 has 17 residues. The ends lost 4 bases at V and 0 bases at J; junction bases unmatched: 5. Germline values: CDR1 SGHDN, CDR2 FVKESK. The sequencing input was peripheral blood. This chain links TRBV14 with TRBJ2-2; 10 bases align to TRBD2. This TCR came from a woman older than 75 with acute or convalescent COVID-19. The CDR3: CASSLYGLAANTGELFF. In DNA form, the CDR3 reads TGTGCCAGCAGCCTCTATGGACTAGCGGCGAACACCGGGGAGCTGTTTTTT.